The 23 T cell receptor beta chains listed next were all sequenced from one sample in a study of patients and donors after allogeneic stem cell transplantation. Using its own MiXCR run on the RT-PCR reads, TCRdb lists one record per CDR3 protein. The sample yields about 230,000 distinct CDR3 sequences, 13% to 15% seen once. Sequencing used blood, either unsorted or a sorted T cell fraction (not recorded which). The receptors originated from a human donor who was either an allogeneic HSCT recipient or a stem cell or donor lymphocyte infusion donor (not recorded which). It is not recorded whose cells these are; they may come from a transplant donor.

DNA for the CDR3: TGTGCCAGTATTTCGCCGCTATCATTGACAGGACAGCCCCAGCATTTT. The encoded protein is CASISPLSLTGQPQHF. The J gene is TRBJ1-5, the V gene TRBV19, with D perhaps matching TRBD1 (6 bases). The V gene's germline CDR1 is LNHDA and CDR2 SQIVND (reference sequence). The V and J ends lost 7 bases and 7 bases respectively, with 23 bases between them. CDR3 length: 16 residues.

This clonotype was seen a single time. The V call is TRBV15, the J call TRBJ2-1; D gene ambiguous. V lost 0 bases and J 6 bases, leaving 9 bases between the germline ends. The CDR3 contains 14 residues. Germline V gene lookup returns CDR1 LNHNV and CDR2 YYDKDF (reference sequence). CDR3 coding DNA: TGTGCCACCAGCAGAGACCTGACACGCAATGAGCAGTTCTTC. It yields the protein CATSRDLTRNEQFF.

This clonotype was seen many times. The rearrangement joins TRBV20-1 to TRBJ1-5; D is unclear. Trimming removed 0 bases at V and 6 bases at J, with 18 bases between. Germline lookup yields CDR1 DFQATT and CDR2 SNEGSKA (reference sequence). The CDR3 spans 16 residues. CDR3: CSARDSLRTVGQPQHF. The CDR3 DNA follows: TGCAGTGCTAGAGATTCCCTCCGGACTGTCGGTCAGCCCCAGCATTTT.

This rearrangement joins TRBV12-3 or TRBV12-4 to TRBJ2-3; 10 bases are a match to TRBD2. The CDR3 has 17 amino acids. J gave up 0 bases and V 3 bases, and 6 bases lay outside the gene matches. CDR3 in amino acids: CASSFSSGGTSTDTQYF. The CDR3 DNA sequence: TGTGCCAGCAGTTTTTCTAGCGGGGGAACTAGCACAGATACGCAGTATTTT.

This clonotype was detected many times. This chain uses TRBV6-2 or TRBV6-3 with TRBJ1-5; tentative D call: TRBD1 (5 bases). The CDR3 is 13 amino acids. Trimming removed 6 bases at V and 6 bases at J, with 12 bases between. Germline V gene sequence: CDR1 MNHEY, CDR2 SVGEGT. The CDR3 is CASSPVRGQPQHF. The CDR3 nucleotides read TGTGCCAGCAGCCCCGTGAGGGGTCAGCCCCAGCATTTT.

J is TRBJ2-3 and V is TRBV20-1; 10 bases align to TRBD2. The length of the CDR3 is 13 residues. In germline, CDR1 is DFQATT, CDR2 SNEGSKA (reference sequence). The V segment lost 6 bases and the J segment 6 bases; nucleotides outside the gene matches: 6. CDR3 loop: CSASAGGMDTQYF. The CDR3 DNA follows: TGCAGTGCCTCAGCGGGAGGGATGGATACGCAGTATTTT.

This clonotype showed up many times. V gene TRBV11-3 combines with J gene TRBJ2-3, with D perhaps matching TRBD2 (5 bases). Deletions cut 1 base from V and 5 bases from J, with 10 bases between. Per the germline V gene, CDR1 is SGHNT and CDR2 is YENEEA. The CDR3 totals 14 residues. CDR3 residues: CASSLGESGDTQYF. The CDR3 DNA is TGTGCCAGCAGCTTAGGGGAGTCGGGAGATACGCAGTATTTT.

This clonotype has just a few counts. The CDR3 loop reads CASSAKQGGYNYEQYF. CDR3 DNA sequence: TGTGCCAGCAGCGCCAAACAGGGGGGATACAACTACGAGCAGTACTTC. The chain joins TRBV7-6 to TRBJ2-7; 8 bases align to TRBD1. The V gene's germline CDR1 is SGHVS and CDR2 FNYEAQ. The junction had 12 bases not matched to a gene; V was cut back by 5 bases and J by 3 bases. CDR3 length equals 16 residues.

CDR3 DNA: TGTGCCAGCAGCAGCCTTCGGACTAGCGGGAGGGTGACAGATACGCAGTATTTT. Its translation: CASSSLRTSGRVTDTQYF. V is TRBV5-6 and J is TRBJ2-3; 15 bases align to TRBD2. V dropped 4 bases and J dropped 3; count of bases not matched to a gene: 9. This CDR3 has 18 amino acids. Per germline, CDR1 SGHDT and CDR2 YYEEEE.

The chain is built from TRBV20-1 and TRBJ1-1; 12 bases are a match to TRBD1. The V gene end was trimmed by 1 base and the J gene end by 0 bases; junction bases not matched to a gene: 12. The CDR3 covers 19 residues. The germline V gene encodes CDR1 DFQATT and CDR2 SNEGSKA (reference sequence). The CDR3 sequence: CSARGDRGRSGEMNTEAFF. The CDR3 DNA reads TGCAGTGCTAGAGGGGACAGGGGGCGTTCGGGTGAGATGAACACTGAAGCTTTCTTT.

The chain combines TRBV12-3 or TRBV12-4 with TRBJ2-7; D is perhaps TRBD2 (5 bases). Trimming pared 8 bases from V and 2 bases from J, leaving 13 bases between. This CDR3 has 13 residues. CDR3 region: CASRRAGTYEQYF. CDR3 coding DNA: TGTGCCAGCCGACGGGCCGGGACCTACGAGCAGTACTTC.

The rearrangement links TRBV5-6 to TRBJ2-5; D is possibly TRBD2 (7 bases). Trimming stripped 5 bases from V and 5 bases from J, with 13 bases between. This CDR3 has 13 residues. The germline gives CDR1 SGHDT, CDR2 YYEEEE. The DNA of the CDR3 is TGTGCCAGCAGTAGGGGGGGTTTGGAGACCCAGTACTTC. Residues: CASSRGGLETQYF.

This clonotype was recorded a few times. A single base separates this from a much larger clone, so it may be a read error. V and J are TRBV29-1 and TRBJ1-1; TRBD1 matches 7 bases. Unmatched junction bases numbered 3, after V lost 4 bases and J lost 4 bases. CDR1 and CDR2 (germline): SQVTM, ANQGSEA. CDR3 size: 12 residues. The CDR3 DNA follows: TGCAGCGTTGTCCCAGGGGGCACTGAAGCTTTCTTT. It encodes CSVVPGGTEAFF.

The V gene is TRBV5-1, the J gene TRBJ1-6; a possible D gene is TRBD1 (5 bases). With 5 bases removed from V and 9 bases from J, the gap between germline ends came to 21 bases. The CDR3 extends over 16 amino acids. The germline V gene encodes CDR1 SGHRS and CDR2 YFSETQ. The DNA for the CDR3 is TGCGCCAGCAGTGAGAACGGGGTCAAGGGGATTTCACCCCTCCACTTT. Protein sequence: CASSENGVKGISPLHF.

Many counts were recorded for this clonotype. This chain joins TRBV20-1 and TRBJ2-7, with 10 positions matching TRBD2. With V trimmed by 3 bases and J by 4 bases, 9 bases remained unmatched. Germline V gene sequence: CDR1 DFQATT, CDR2 SNEGSKA (reference sequence). The CDR3 consists of 15 residues. The CDR3 here is CSASEASGGLYEQYF. The CDR3 DNA is TGCAGTGCTAGTGAGGCTAGCGGGGGATTGTACGAGCAGTACTTC.

This clonotype came up many times. The V gene is TRBV12-3 or TRBV12-4, the J gene TRBJ2-1; D might be TRBD1 (5 bases). With 1 base removed from V and 15 bases from J, the gap between germline ends came to 16 bases. The CDR3 is made up of 13 amino acids. CDR3 region: CASSLVQGKNLFF. The CDR3 DNA follows: TGTGCCAGCAGTTTAGTCCAGGGTAAAAACCTGTTCTTC.

This clonotype was counted ten times or more. The chain recombines TRBV28 with TRBJ2-3, with 13 bases fitting TRBD2. This CDR3 comprises 15 residues. The germline CDR1 and CDR2 sequences are MDHEN and SYDVKM. The V and J ends lost 4 bases and 3 bases, in that order; junction bases with no gene match: 1. Here the CDR3 reads CASSSLAGGTDTQYF. The DNA of the CDR3 is TGTGCCAGCAGTTCACTAGCGGGGGGGACAGATACGCAGTATTTT.

J is TRBJ2-7 and V is TRBV5-1; TRBD2 agrees at 7 bases. The V segment lost 4 bases and the J segment 0 bases; nucleotides outside the gene matches: 10. The germline V gene encodes CDR1 SGHRS and CDR2 YFSETQ. CDR3 length: 16 amino acids. CDR3 protein: CASSGASREYSYEQYF. The DNA for the CDR3 is TGCGCCAGCAGCGGTGCCTCGCGGGAGTACTCCTACGAGCAGTACTTC.

The J gene is TRBJ2-7, the V gene TRBV27; TRBD2 matches 14 bases. In germline, CDR1 is MNHEY, CDR2 SMNVEV (reference sequence). The CDR3 spans 14 residues. The ends lost 3 bases at V and 5 bases at J; junction bases unmatched: 0. This chain's CDR3 is CASSLTSGRDEQYF. The CDR3 DNA reads as TGTGCCAGCAGTTTGACTAGCGGGAGGGACGAGCAGTACTTC.

The chain has TRBV6-1 and TRBJ2-1; TRBD1 is a possible D gene (5 bases). CDR3 size: 12 residues. Trimming shortened V by 6 bases and J by 9 bases, and 12 bases separated the two germline ends. Germline V lookup: CDR1 MNHNS, CDR2 SASEGT. CDR3 DNA sequence: TGTGCCAGCAGCCCAGGGTACGGTGAGCAGTTCTTC. Protein: CASSPGYGEQFF.

This chain connects TRBV20-1 to TRBJ2-5, with D perhaps matching TRBD2 (7 bases). This CDR3 contains 12 residues. The germline V gene encodes CDR1 DFQATT and CDR2 SNEGSKA (reference sequence). V shed 3 bases and J shed 5 bases, with 10 bases lying between them. CDR3 sequence: CSARGGAETQYF. The CDR3 DNA follows: TGCAGTGCTAGGGGGGGGGCCGAGACCCAGTACTTC.

Concerning this clonotype itself: Since a much larger clone is just one base distant, this may be a read error. V and J are TRBV6-1 and TRBJ1-1; 7 bases line up with TRBD1. With 11 bases clipped from V and 6 bases from J, the junction kept 18 bases outside the gene matches. This CDR3 is 15 amino acids long. Germline CDR1 reads MNHNS; CDR2 reads SASEGT. Written as DNA, the CDR3 is TGTGCCTCAGACCGAGGACAGGTTAGAAGCGCTGAAGCTTTCTTT. Translation: CASDRGQVRSAEAFF.

This chain links TRBV12-5 with TRBJ1-5; unclear D gene. The CDR3 loop spans 15 amino acids. Trimming took off 8 bases at V and 0 bases at J, with 14 bases between the two ends. CDR1 is LGHNT, CDR2 FRNRAP, per germline. CDR3 nucleotide sequence: TGTGCTAGTTCCCCCGACGGGCGTAGCAATCAGCCCCAGCATTTT. Translated: CASSPDGRSNQPQHF.